This T cell receptor beta chain comes out of a study of a mutant IDH1 vaccine in newly diagnosed glioma. Study details: Week 35 brought visit V12, which was followed by visit V13 at week 47.

The time point is: week 35, safety follow-up. Mutant IDH1 20-mer peptide, at 300 ug, made up each vaccine dose, with topical imiquimod. As concerns this clone: Antigen specificity is unknown.

The CDR3 is 17 residues long. V lost 0 bases, J lost 0 bases, and 14 bases lay in between. In germline, CDR1 is SGHAT, CDR2 FQNNGV. Clones were read by immunoSEQ multiplex PCR, and TCRdb kept only the in-frame ones, dropping some. This repertoire shows about 32,000 clones, more than 75% found once; its top ten account for about 10%. The sequence was collected from a woman aged 40 to 49 with glioma. The chain is built from TRBV11-2 and TRBJ1-2; D unclear. The sequencing here drew on PBMCs, taken from a glioma patient whose treatment included an IDH1 peptide vaccine. The CDR3 sequence is CASSLDGVQAPNYGYTF. The CDR3 bases are TGTGCCAGCAGCTTAGATGGGGTTCAGGCCCCTAACTATGGCTACACCTTC.